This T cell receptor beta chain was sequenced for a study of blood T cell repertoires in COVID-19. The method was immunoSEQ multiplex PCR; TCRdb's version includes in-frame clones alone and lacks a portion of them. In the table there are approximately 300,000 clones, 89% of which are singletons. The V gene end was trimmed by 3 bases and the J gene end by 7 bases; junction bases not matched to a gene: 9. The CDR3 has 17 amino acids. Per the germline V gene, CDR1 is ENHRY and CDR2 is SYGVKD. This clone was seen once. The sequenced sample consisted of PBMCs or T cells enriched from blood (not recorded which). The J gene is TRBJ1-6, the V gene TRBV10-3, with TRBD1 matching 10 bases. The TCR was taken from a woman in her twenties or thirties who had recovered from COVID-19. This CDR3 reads CAISDSARGQGNSPLHF. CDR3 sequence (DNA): TGTGCCATCAGTGACTCGGCCCGGGGACAGGGGAATTCACCCCTCCACTTT.